The 24 T cell receptor beta chains below come from one sample, sequenced in a study of T cells in Graves' hyperthyroidism and ophthalmopathy. TCR beta CDR3 sequences were amplified from RNA transcripts. HTBI primers drove first-round RT-PCR of the TCR CDR3. TCRdb independently ran MiXCR on the multiplex PCR reads; one entry per CDR3 protein. The sample yields 280,000 or so distinct CDR3 sequences, approximately 16% seen once. The sample consisted of blood. All receptors derive from a woman between 45 and 60 years old with Graves' hyperthyroidism that later progressed to Graves' ophthalmopathy.

This clonotype showed up many times. V and J are TRBV6-5 and TRBJ1-3; 8 bases agree with TRBD1. J lost 0 bases, V lost 0 bases, and 4 bases had no gene match. Germline V gene sequence: CDR1 MNHEY, CDR2 SVGAGI. The CDR3 totals 17 residues. The DNA for the CDR3 is TGTGCCAGCAGTTACTCGGGACAGGCCAACTCTGGAAACACCATATATTTT. Translating gives CASSYSGQANSGNTIYF.

This clonotype appeared many times. This chain connects TRBV12-3 or TRBV12-4 to TRBJ2-7, with D maybe TRBD2 (7 bases). Trimming left V 5 bases short and J 2 bases short, with 16 bases between. The CDR3 spans 15 residues. The CDR3 DNA follows: TGTGCCAGCAGTCCCGTGGCGGGGGCGACCTACGAGCAGTACTTC. Translating gives CASSPVAGATYEQYF.

The chain employs TRBV30 and TRBJ2-7; D ambiguous. The CDR3 has 11 amino acids. CDR1 and CDR2 from the germline V gene are GTSNPN and SVGIG (reference sequence). Trimming cost V 1 base and J 3 bases, with 4 bases left between them. CDR3 sequence reads: CAWSDSYEQYF. The CDR3 nucleotides are TGTGCCTGGAGTGACAGCTACGAGCAGTACTTC. The variable domain in full, completed from reference TRBV30 and TRBJ2-7, reads SQTIHQWPATLVQPVGSPLSLECTVEGTSNPNLYWYRQAAGRGLQLLFYSVGIGQISSEVPQNLSASRPQDRQFILSSKKLLLSDSGFYLCAWSDSYEQYFGPGTRLTVT.

Comments on this clonotype: A much larger clone differs by one base, so this may be a read error. The chain employs TRBV2 and TRBJ1-2; perhaps TRBD1 as D (5 bases). The V gene's germline CDR1 is SNHLY and CDR2 FYNNEI. The CDR3 loop spans 12 amino acids. The CDR3 reads CASRPTVDGHTF. DNA of the CDR3: TGTGCCAGCAGGCCGACAGTCGATGGCCACACCTTC.

The chain uses TRBV5-1 and TRBJ2-1, with 8 bases lining up with TRBD2. The CDR3 sequence is 14 residues long. V lost 4 bases to trimming and J lost 6 bases; unmatched junction nucleotides: 6. Germline V gives CDR1 SGHRS, CDR2 YFSETQ. The CDR3 protein is CASSPSAGVNEQFF. Written as DNA, the CDR3 is TGCGCCAGCAGCCCTTCAGCGGGAGTCAATGAGCAGTTCTTC.

Many counts were recorded for this clonotype. This chain joins TRBV2 and TRBJ2-5, with a weak D call TRBD1 (6 bases). This CDR3 region has 13 residues. Trimming cost V 8 bases and J 5 bases, with 15 bases left between them. Germline V gives CDR1 SNHLY, CDR2 FYNNEI. In DNA, the CDR3 is TGTGCCAGCGGAAGGGGGATTGAGGAGACCCAGTACTTC. Encoded protein: CASGRGIEETQYF. Combining the CDR3 with reference TRBV2 and TRBJ2-5 gives the whole variable domain EPEVTQTPSHQVTQMGQEVILRCVPISNHLYFYWYRQILGQKVEFLVSFYNNEISEKSEIFDDQFSVERPDGSNFTLKIRSTKLEDSAMYFCASGRGIEETQYFGPGTRLLVL.

This clonotype was seen ten or more times. J is TRBJ1-2 and V is TRBV6-1; D is unresolved. The length of the CDR3 is 13 residues. V was cut by 5 bases and J by 2 bases, with 9 bases left in between. The germline V gene encodes CDR1 MNHNS and CDR2 SASEGT. CDR3 coding DNA: TGTGCCAGCAGTTCGACACCCAACTATGGCTACACCTTC. It encodes CASSSTPNYGYTF.

This clonotype was recorded at least ten times. This rearrangement joins TRBV20-1 to TRBJ2-5, with D tentatively TRBD2 (6 bases). Germline V gene sequence: CDR1 DFQATT, CDR2 SNEGSKA (reference sequence). The CDR3 runs 15 residues. Trimming removed 0 bases at V and 2 bases at J, with 13 bases between. The CDR3 protein is CSARDLQRAQETQYF. CDR3 nucleotide sequence: TGCAGTGCTAGAGATCTCCAGCGGGCACAAGAGACCCAGTACTTC.

Regarding this clonotype: Being one base from a much bigger clone, this may be a read error. The chain links TRBV30 to TRBJ2-1; TRBD2 aligns across 12 bases. From germline, CDR1 is GTSNPN and CDR2 SVGIG (reference sequence). V lost 6 bases, J lost 5 bases, and 2 bases stayed unmatched. This CDR3 has 13 residues. DNA for the CDR3: TGTGCCTGTTCTAGCGGGAGGGACAATGAGCAGTTCTTC. This encodes CACSSGRDNEQFF.

This clonotype was found many times. This sequence joins TRBV30 and TRBJ1-4, with no clear D. The CDR3 sequence is 13 residues long. V was shortened by 1 base and J by 6 bases, with 9 bases between the two germline ends. The germline CDR1 and CDR2 sequences are GTSNPN and SVGIG (reference sequence). Here the CDR3 reads CAWSGWADEKLFF. The CDR3 bases are TGTGCCTGGAGTGGCTGGGCAGATGAAAAACTGTTTTTT. Combining the CDR3 with reference TRBV30 and TRBJ1-4 gives the whole variable domain SQTIHQWPATLVQPVGSPLSLECTVEGTSNPNLYWYRQAAGRGLQLLFYSVGIGQISSEVPQNLSASRPQDRQFILSSKKLLLSDSGFYLCAWSGWADEKLFFGSGTQLSVL.

This clonotype was observed at least ten times. This chain links TRBV7-8 with TRBJ2-1; no firm D call. The CDR3 is made up of 17 amino acids. From germline, CDR1 is SGHVS and CDR2 FQNEAQ. Between the trimmed V and J ends, which lost 4 bases and 7 bases, there was a span of 23 bases. This CDR3 is CASSSKRQGSVWNEQFF. DNA for the CDR3: TGTGCCAGCAGCTCCAAAAGGCAAGGGTCCGTGTGGAATGAGCAGTTCTTC. Full variable domain (outside the CDR3, taken from reference TRBV7-8 and TRBJ2-1): GAGVSQSPRYKVAKRGQDVALRCDPISGHVSLFWYQQALGQGPEFLTYFQNEAQLDKSGLPSDRFFAERPEGSVSTLKIQRTQQEDSAVYLCASSSKRQGSVWNEQFFGPGTRLTVL.

This clonotype was seen repeatedly, ten times or more. The chain uses TRBV7-2 and TRBJ2-7, with 11 bases fitting TRBD1. V lost 4 bases to trimming and J lost 7 bases; unmatched junction nucleotides: 6. The germline V gene encodes CDR1 SGHTA and CDR2 FQGNSA. The CDR3 totals 14 residues. The CDR3 coding sequence is TGTGCCAGCAGCTGGGGACAGGGGGGAGATGAGCAGTACTTC. This translates into CASSWGQGGDEQYF.

This clonotype was recorded at least ten times. The chain joins TRBV18 to TRBJ2-7, with a possible D match to TRBD2 (5 bases). CDR3 size: 15 residues. V lost 2 bases to trimming and J lost 3 bases, with 14 bases between them. Germline CDR1 reads KGHSH; CDR2 reads LQKENI. The CDR3 protein is CASSPRENPGYEQYF. CDR3 in DNA: TGTGCCAGCTCACCAAGGGAGAATCCTGGCTACGAGCAGTACTTC.

This clonotype came up once. This may arise from a read error, as a much more abundant clone is one base away. The genes are TRBV18 and TRBJ1-2; D not resolved. There are 15 residues in the CDR3. Germline V lookup: CDR1 KGHSH, CDR2 LQKENI. V gave up 5 bases and J gave up 4 bases, with 17 bases separating them. The DNA of the CDR3 is TGTGCCAGCTCATCGTCGGGAGGCAGAGGCTATGGCTACACCTTC. Protein sequence: CASSSSGGRGYGYTF.

This clonotype was counted at least ten times. The genes are TRBV28 and TRBJ2-4, with 10 bases aligning to TRBD2. CDR3 length: 14 amino acids. The germline CDR1 and CDR2 sequences are MDHEN and SYDVKM. After removal of 3 bases from V and 7 bases from J, the junction contained 3 bases not matched to a gene. CDR3 residues: CASSFSSGSNIQYF. In DNA form, the CDR3 reads TGTGCCAGCAGTTTTTCTAGCGGGAGTAACATTCAGTACTTC.

The genes are TRBV12-3 or TRBV12-4 and TRBJ1-2, with 9 bases that match TRBD1. The CDR3 consists of 15 residues. Trimming at V came to 1 base and at J to 6 bases, leaving 6 bases not matched to a gene. In nucleotides, the CDR3 is TGTGCCAGCAGTTTAGGCGGGACAGGGTATGATGGCTACACCTTC. Translation: CASSLGGTGYDGYTF.

This clonotype appeared many times. CDR3 sequence: CASSTLGVDGYTF. In DNA form, the CDR3 reads TGTGCCAGCAGCACCCTGGGGGTGGATGGCTACACCTTC. The rearrangement joins TRBV12-3 or TRBV12-4 to TRBJ1-2; perhaps TRBD1 as D (5 bases). There are 13 residues in the CDR3. Deletions cut 6 bases from V and 6 bases from J, with 14 bases between.

This clonotype was observed at least ten times. The chain combines TRBV20-1 with TRBJ2-1, with TRBD2 identical over 9 bases. Trimming at V came to 3 bases and at J to 8 bases, leaving 11 bases not matched to a gene. The germline V gene encodes CDR1 DFQATT and CDR2 SNEGSKA (reference sequence). The CDR3 has 15 residues. CDR3 loop: CSASLLAGKLDEQFF. The CDR3 coding sequence is TGCAGTGCTAGTCTCCTAGCGGGAAAGCTGGATGAGCAGTTCTTC.

There are many counts of this clonotype. This sequence joins TRBV6-1 and TRBJ1-5, with 7 bases identical to TRBD1. Losses at the gene ends were 4 bases for V and 7 bases for J; bases not matched to a gene: 10. From germline, CDR1 is MNHNS and CDR2 SASEGT. CDR3 length equals 15 residues. CDR3 amino acids: CASSVPRQGDQPQHF. CDR3 bases: TGTGCCAGCAGTGTACCCAGACAGGGTGACCAGCCCCAGCATTTT.

At least ten counts were recorded for this clonotype. The chain joins TRBV30 to TRBJ2-5; TRBD1 agrees at 9 bases. Trimming cost V 3 bases and J 5 bases; bases outside gene matches: 4. The germline gives CDR1 GTSNPN, CDR2 SVGIG (reference sequence). This CDR3 has 13 residues. The CDR3 DNA sequence: TGTGCCTGGAGGGACAGGGGAGGGGAGACCCAGTACTTC. It codes for CAWRDRGGETQYF.

This clonotype was seen ten or more times. The V call is TRBV29-1, the J call TRBJ2-7; possibly TRBD1 for D (6 bases). Trimming took off 4 bases at V and 1 base at J, with 11 bases between the two ends. Germline CDR1 and CDR2: SQVTM and ANQGSEA. This CDR3 has 13 residues. The CDR3 DNA reads TGCAGCGTTGGCGGACAGTATTCCTACGAGCAGTACTTC. This encodes CSVGGQYSYEQYF.

This clonotype was counted at least ten times. This chain uses TRBV27 with TRBJ2-2; possible D gene TRBD2, 6 bases. V lost 9 bases, J lost 6 bases, and 8 bases lay in between. CDR3 size: 11 residues. CDR1 MNHEY and CDR2 SMNVEV come from the germline V gene (reference sequence). The CDR3 nucleotides are TGTGCCAGTTCGGGGGCCGGGGAGCTGTTTTTT. This sequence encodes CASSGAGELFF.

The table lists this clonotype with many counts. The chain is built from TRBV6-6 and TRBJ2-7; 9 bases map to TRBD1. The CDR3 spans 15 residues. J lost 6 bases, V lost 1 base, and 7 bases had no gene match. The V gene's germline CDR1 is MNHNY and CDR2 SVGAGI (reference sequence). CDR3 region: CASSYYEGQGAEQYF. CDR3 coding DNA: TGTGCCAGCAGTTACTATGAGGGACAGGGAGCCGAGCAGTACTTC.

This clonotype was seen more than once but under ten times. The rearrangement links TRBV6-1 to TRBJ2-1; TRBD1 agrees at 9 bases. Trimming took 6 bases from V and 6 from J; bases not matched to a gene: 18. Germline assignment: CDR1 MNHNS and CDR2 SASEGT. The CDR3 runs to 18 residues. CDR3 loop: CASSPLYPRQGVINEQFF. The DNA of the CDR3 is TGTGCCAGCAGCCCTCTATACCCTCGACAGGGGGTAATCAATGAGCAGTTCTTC.